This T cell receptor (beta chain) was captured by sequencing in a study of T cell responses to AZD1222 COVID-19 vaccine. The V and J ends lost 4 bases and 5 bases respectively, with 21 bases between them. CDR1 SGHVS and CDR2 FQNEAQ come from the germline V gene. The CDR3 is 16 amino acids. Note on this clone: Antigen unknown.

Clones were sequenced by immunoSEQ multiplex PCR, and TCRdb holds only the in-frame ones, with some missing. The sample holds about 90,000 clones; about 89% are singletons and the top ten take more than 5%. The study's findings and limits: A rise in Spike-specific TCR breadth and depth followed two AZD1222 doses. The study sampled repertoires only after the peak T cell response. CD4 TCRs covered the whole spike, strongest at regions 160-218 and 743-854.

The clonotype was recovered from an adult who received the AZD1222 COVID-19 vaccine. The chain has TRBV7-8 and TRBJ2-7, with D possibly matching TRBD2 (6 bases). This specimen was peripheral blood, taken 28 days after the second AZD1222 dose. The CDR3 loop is CASSYVDGGWKNEQYF. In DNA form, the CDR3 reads TGTGCCAGCAGCTACGTTGACGGGGGTTGGAAAAACGAGCAGTACTTC.